The T cell receptor (beta chain) under discussion was sequenced for a study of cytomegalovirus exposure and HLA in healthy donors. Regarding this clone: Antigen specificity is unknown.

Whole-study results and caveats: The majority of TCR sequences were rare, yet some public TCRs appeared in many donors. An analysis done earlier found most TCR beta V segments productive about 90% or about 30% of the time.

Germline V gene data show CDR1 as LNHDA and CDR2 as SQIVND (reference sequence). The CDR3 is 15 amino acids. V lost 4 bases to trimming and J lost 4 bases, with 15 bases between them. The PCR was carried out with 60 Vbeta primers and 13 Jbeta primers. Sequencing was performed with immunoSEQ multiplex PCR; in TCRdb, only in-frame clones are kept and a portion is missing. The table for this sample gives some 160,000 clones. The J gene is TRBJ2-3, the V gene TRBV19, with D maybe TRBD2 (5 bases). Source material: PBMCs. This sequence was found in a man aged 30 to 45 in good health and CMV-seronegative. For the CDR3, the DNA is TGTGCCAGTAGTACTTCACAAGCGGTCGCAGATACGCAGTATTTT. Translation: CASSTSQAVADTQYF.